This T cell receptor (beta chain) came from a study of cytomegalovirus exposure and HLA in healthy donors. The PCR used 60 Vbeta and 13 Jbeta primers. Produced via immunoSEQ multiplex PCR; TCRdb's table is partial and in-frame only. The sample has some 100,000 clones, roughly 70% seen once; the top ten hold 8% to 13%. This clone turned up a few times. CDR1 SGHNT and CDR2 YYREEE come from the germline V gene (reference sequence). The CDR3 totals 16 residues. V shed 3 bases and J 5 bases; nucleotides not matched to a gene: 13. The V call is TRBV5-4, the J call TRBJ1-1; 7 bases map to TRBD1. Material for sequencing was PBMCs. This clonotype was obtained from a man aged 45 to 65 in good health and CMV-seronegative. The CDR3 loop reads CASSSLRTTGRTEAFF. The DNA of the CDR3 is TGTGCCAGCAGCTCTCTCAGGACGACAGGGCGAACTGAAGCTTTCTTT.